Listed here are 24 T cell receptor beta chains from one sample, sequenced in a study of OX40 agonist ivuxolimab in advanced cancers. Library generation was performed with the immunoSEQ multiplex PCR assay. Sourced from immuneACCESS, this table was stored by TCRdb with only in-frame sequences that have V and J called. A share of the clones is absent; for the studies checked, an unresolved V gene accounts for under half, and the remainder has no known explanation. The sample has about 97,000 clones on record, around 85% of them singletons. The ten most abundant clones make up around 5.5% of the sample. The sequences come from CD4+ or CD8+ T cells sorted from blood, collected in a trial of the OX40 agonist ivuxolimab. These receptors were taken from an adult with an advanced solid tumor such as melanoma, head and neck, liver or kidney cancer.

V usage is TRBV6-1 and J usage is TRBJ1-2, with no clear D. Germline CDR1 is MNHNS and CDR2 is SASEGT. The V gene lost 6 bases and the J gene lost 2 bases, with 7 bases spanning the gap. This CDR3 has 12 amino acids. CDR3 sequence reads: CASRPHNYGYTF. The CDR3 nucleotides read TGTGCCAGCAGGCCCCACAACTATGGCTACACCTTC.

The chain has TRBV11-1 and TRBJ2-4; 8 nucleotides match TRBD2. V dropped 2 bases and J dropped 8; count of bases not matched to a gene: 11. This CDR3 has 16 residues. The germline gives CDR1 SGHAT, CDR2 FQDESV (reference sequence). The CDR3 reads CASSLRGGQGSDIQYF. The DNA for the CDR3 is TGTGCCAGCAGCTTACGGGGGGGCCAGGGTTCGGACATTCAGTACTTC. Based on the CDR3 plus reference TRBV11-1 and TRBJ2-4, the full variable domain is EAEVAQSPRYKITEKSQAVAFWCDPISGHATLYWYRQILGQGPELLVQFQDESVVDDSQLPKDRFSAERLKGVDSTLKIQPAELGDSAMYLCASSLRGGQGSDIQYFGAGTRLSVL.

The CDR3 is CASRGGGSTEAFF. DNA for the CDR3: TGCGCCAGCAGGGGAGGGGGGAGCACTGAAGCTTTCTTT. V is TRBV5-1 and J is TRBJ1-1; D might be TRBD1 (6 bases). Trimming pared 5 bases from V and 4 bases from J, leaving 12 bases between. The CDR3 covers 13 residues. Germline V gene lookup returns CDR1 SGHRS and CDR2 YFSETQ.

The V and J genes are TRBV7-9 and TRBJ1-5; 7 bases agree with TRBD1. The V and J ends lost 5 bases and 2 bases, in that order; junction bases with no gene match: 0. The CDR3 consists of 13 residues. The germline V gene has CDR1 SEHNR and CDR2 FQNEAQ (reference sequence). Here the CDR3 DNA reads TGTGCCAGCAGCGGACAGGGCAATCAGCCCCAGCATTTT. It specifies CASSGQGNQPQHF.

V gene TRBV2 combines with J gene TRBJ2-3; 10 bases align to TRBD2. This CDR3 has 15 amino acids. V shed 6 bases, J shed 7 bases, and the junction held 10 bases outside the gene matches. Per germline, CDR1 SNHLY and CDR2 FYNNEI. The CDR3 is CASRRGTSDSNTQYF. In DNA form, the CDR3 reads TGTGCCAGCAGAAGGGGGACTAGCGATTCGAATACGCAGTATTTT.

The V call is TRBV15, the J call TRBJ1-3, with D uncertain. The V gene's germline CDR1 is LNHNV and CDR2 YYDKDF (reference sequence). Trimming took 0 bases from V and 6 from J, leaving 12 bases between them. There are 15 residues in the CDR3. The CDR3 here is CATSRDRNSANTIYF. CDR3 DNA sequence: TGTGCCACCAGCAGAGATAGGAACAGCGCAAACACCATATATTTT.

The rearrangement joins TRBV9 to TRBJ1-1; D might be TRBD1 (5 bases). Trimming took 3 bases from V and 1 from J, leaving 10 bases between them. Germline CDR1 is SGDLS and CDR2 is YYNGEE. The CDR3 runs to 14 residues. The CDR3 region has the DNA TGTGCCAGCAGCGCAAGACAGCAGAACACTGAAGCTTTCTTT. This codes for CASSARQQNTEAFF.

The chain recombines TRBV19 with TRBJ1-2; D remains unclear. CDR3 length equals 14 residues. Per germline, CDR1 LNHDA and CDR2 SQIVND (reference sequence). The germline V and J ends were trimmed by 3 bases and 8 bases, with 16 bases remaining between them. The CDR3 protein is CASSMGTSGEGYTF. For the CDR3, the DNA is TGTGCCAGTAGTATGGGAACTTCGGGAGAGGGCTACACCTTC. The entire variable domain, with the rest obtained from reference TRBV19 and TRBJ1-2, is as follows: DGGITQSPKYLFRKEGQNVTLSCEQNLNHDAMYWYRQDPGQGLRLIYYSQIVNDFQKGDIAEGYSVSREKKESFPLTVTSAQKNPTAFYLCASSMGTSGEGYTFGSGTRLTVV.

This clone was seen a single time. V is TRBV5-5 and J is TRBJ1-2, with no clear D. Trimming pared 0 bases from V and 10 bases from J, leaving 10 bases between. The CDR3 consists of 12 residues. Per the germline V gene, CDR1 is SGHKS and CDR2 is YYEKEE (reference sequence). The CDR3 sequence is CASSLGGGDYTF. DNA of the CDR3: TGTGCCAGCAGCTTGGGCGGCGGGGACTACACCTTC.

The V and J genes are TRBV6-4 and TRBJ1-1; maybe TRBD1 (5 bases). This CDR3 spans 14 amino acids. The germline V gene encodes CDR1 MRHNA and CDR2 SNTAGT. V shed 5 bases and J shed 0 bases, with 10 bases lying between them. Here the CDR3 reads CASSPGRLNTEAFF. The CDR3 nucleotides read TGTGCCAGCAGTCCGGGACGGCTGAACACTGAAGCTTTCTTT.

In DNA form, the CDR3 reads TGTGCCAGCAGTCGAATTGGGAGCAATGAGCAGTTCTTC. It is translated as CASSRIGSNEQFF. J is TRBJ2-1 and V is TRBV11-2; weak D call: TRBD2 (5 bases). The CDR3 consists of 13 residues. Trimming shortened V by 6 bases and J by 6 bases, and 12 bases separated the two germline ends. Germline V gene sequence: CDR1 SGHAT, CDR2 FQNNGV.

The chain recombines TRBV15 with TRBJ1-3, with no clear D. The V end lost 5 bases, the J end lost 1 base, and 15 bases lay between the germline ends. The CDR3 sequence is 16 residues long. Per the germline V gene, CDR1 is LNHNV and CDR2 is YYDKDF (reference sequence). The CDR3 DNA follows: TGTGCCACCAGCTTCGAGGGAAGGTGGTCTGGAAACACCATATATTTT. This encodes CATSFEGRWSGNTIYF.

The chain uses TRBV2 and TRBJ2-7; 8 bases line up with TRBD2. CDR1 and CDR2 from the germline V gene are SNHLY and FYNNEI. Trimming removed 4 bases from V and 1 base from J; junction bases left unmatched: 3. The CDR3 consists of 14 residues. In nucleotides, the CDR3 is TGTGCCAGCAGTGTCGGGGGGGCATCCTACGAGCAGTACTTC. It yields the protein CASSVGGASYEQYF.

V and J are TRBV5-1 and TRBJ1-1; D gene unclear. Trimming removed 4 bases from V and 5 bases from J, with 18 bases in between. The CDR3 consists of 15 residues. In germline, CDR1 is SGHRS, CDR2 YFSETQ. CDR3 DNA sequence: TGCGCCAGCAGCCGCTCTGTTCTGTTGGGTACTGAAGCTTTCTTT. This gives the protein CASSRSVLLGTEAFF.

This clone turned up a few times. The chain uses TRBV30 and TRBJ1-1; D is unresolved. Trimming took off 5 bases at V and 4 bases at J, with 8 bases between the two ends. The germline V gene encodes CDR1 GTSNPN and CDR2 SVGIG (reference sequence). The CDR3 runs to 11 residues. CDR3 bases: TGTGCCTGGTCCGTGAGCACTGAAGCTTTCTTT. Its protein product is CAWSVSTEAFF.

The genes are TRBV5-1 and TRBJ2-7, with D perhaps matching TRBD2 (6 bases). Germline lookup yields CDR1 SGHRS and CDR2 YFSETQ. The V and J ends lost 9 bases and 4 bases respectively, with 20 bases between them. The CDR3 is made up of 14 amino acids. The CDR3 nucleotides read TGCGCCACCAAGAAGGGAGGAGAGGTATACGAGCAGTACTTC. Translation: CATKKGGEVYEQYF.

The chain recombines TRBV2 with TRBJ1-1; D gene unclear. CDR1 is SNHLY, CDR2 FYNNEI, per germline. The CDR3 is made up of 14 amino acids. V lost 7 bases to trimming and J lost 1 base, with 13 bases between them. DNA for the CDR3: TGTGCCAGCATGTTAAGAGGGAGGAACACTGAAGCTTTCTTT. Its protein product is CASMLRGRNTEAFF.

The rearrangement joins TRBV6-6 to TRBJ2-7, with a tentative D call TRBD2 (6 bases). V gave up 3 bases and J gave up 1 base, with 7 bases separating them. CDR3 length: 13 amino acids. Germline CDR1 and CDR2: MNHNY and SVGAGI (reference sequence). This CDR3 reads CASSYSGSYEQYF. The DNA for the CDR3 is TGTGCCAGCAGTTATAGCGGTTCCTACGAGCAGTACTTC.

This chain connects TRBV4-1 to TRBJ2-1, with D unresolved. This CDR3 has 16 residues. Germline CDR1 is MGHRA and CDR2 is YSYEKL. The V gene lost 3 bases and the J gene lost 0 bases, with 12 bases spanning the gap. The CDR3 bases are TGCGCCAGCAGCCAGGGTAGGCAGAGCTCCTACAATGAGCAGTTCTTC. Translating it yields CASSQGRQSSYNEQFF.

The chain is built from TRBV6-5 and TRBJ2-2, with TRBD1 matching 9 bases. V lost 2 bases to trimming and J lost 6 bases; unmatched junction nucleotides: 4. Germline V gene lookup returns CDR1 MNHEY and CDR2 SVGAGI. The CDR3 is 15 residues long. Here the CDR3 reads CASSYGTGYPGELFF. In DNA, the CDR3 is TGTGCCAGCAGTTACGGGACAGGGTACCCCGGGGAGCTGTTTTTT.

The chain joins TRBV19 to TRBJ1-5, with D uncertain. The CDR3 sequence is 17 residues long. Germline V gives CDR1 LNHDA, CDR2 SQIVND (reference sequence). Trimming took off 5 bases at V and 0 bases at J, with 17 bases between the two ends. The DNA for the CDR3 is TGTGCCAGTAGTGAGGATGGGCGGATTTATAGCAATCAGCCCCAGCATTTT. Translated: CASSEDGRIYSNQPQHF.

Points on this clone: Distinct nucleotide sequences in the sample also encode this CDR3. The V gene is TRBV18, the J gene TRBJ2-7; D not certain. The germline V gene has CDR1 KGHSH and CDR2 LQKENI. Deletions cut 3 bases from V and 0 bases from J, with 6 bases between. CDR3 length: 13 amino acids. The CDR3 DNA is TGTGCCAGCTCACCGGGAAGCTCCTACGAGCAGTACTTC. It yields the protein CASSPGSSYEQYF.

A note on this clone: The same CDR3 can be traced to other DNA sequences in this sample. The chain has TRBV10-3 and TRBJ2-7; D unresolved. This CDR3 has 11 amino acids. Trimming took 2 bases from V and 4 from J, leaving 3 bases between them. Germline V gene data show CDR1 as ENHRY and CDR2 as SYGVKD. In DNA, the CDR3 is TGTGCCATCAGTGAGGGGTACGAGCAGTACTTC. It is translated as CAISEGYEQYF.

The chain joins TRBV11-3 to TRBJ1-1; 7 positions agree with TRBD1. CDR3 length: 15 residues. Germline values: CDR1 SGHNT, CDR2 YENEEA. V lost 5 bases and J lost 5; bases outside the gene matches: 11. The CDR3 region is CASSRQGDTGTEAFF. CDR3 nucleotides: TGTGCCAGCAGCCGCCAGGGGGATACCGGGACTGAAGCTTTCTTT.